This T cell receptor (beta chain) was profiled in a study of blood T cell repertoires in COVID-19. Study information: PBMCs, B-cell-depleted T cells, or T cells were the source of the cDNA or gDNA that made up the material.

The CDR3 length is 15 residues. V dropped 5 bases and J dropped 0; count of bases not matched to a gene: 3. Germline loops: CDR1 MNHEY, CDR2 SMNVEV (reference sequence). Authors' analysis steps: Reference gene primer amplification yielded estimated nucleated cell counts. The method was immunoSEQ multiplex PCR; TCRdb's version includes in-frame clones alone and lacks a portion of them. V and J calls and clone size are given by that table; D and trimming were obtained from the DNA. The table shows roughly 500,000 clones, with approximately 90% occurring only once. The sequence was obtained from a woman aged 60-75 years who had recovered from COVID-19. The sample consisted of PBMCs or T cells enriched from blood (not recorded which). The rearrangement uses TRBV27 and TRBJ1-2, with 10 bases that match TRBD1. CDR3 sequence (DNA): TGTGCCAGCAGTAGGGGACAGGGGCCTAACTATGGCTACACCTTC. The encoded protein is CASSRGQGPNYGYTF.